This T cell receptor beta chain was documented in a study of shared clonotypes between healthy human individuals (dated by TCRdb to the early 2020s). For the wider study: A couple of women and three men aged 18 to 49 years were included in the cohort. Different laboratories and diverse techniques were used to prepare libraries and sequence TCR repertoires, to increase sequencing depth and limit assay-specific biases. To estimate repertoire size and how much clonotype sharing occurs between individuals, the study deeply sequenced the blood TCR repertoires of about five healthy adults. Per donor, leukapheresis produced somewhere between about 0.85 and 10 billion PBMCs. For each donor, three plates each were used for CD4 naive and CD4 memory, two plates were used for CD8 naive, and one plate was used for CD8 memory.

TCR CDR3 regions were amplified from genomic DNA by multiplex PCR using the deep immunoSEQ assay. Extracted genomic DNA from each cell subset was distributed evenly across all wells of several immunoSEQ 96-well plates, and each plate was treated as a replicate. Each replicate PCR for sorted subsets received around 200 ng genomic DNA, equal to 30,000 or so T cell genomes. Purified libraries were quantified with a Qubit 3.0 fluorometer, sized on a Bioanalyzer 2100, and re-quantified with the KAPA Library Quantification kit. Every immunoSEQ 96-well plate was sequenced on a dedicated single-read 150-cycle Illumina NextSeq 550 flow cell. For the original study's pipeline: The immunoSEQ output contained only junctional sequences without quality scores, so filtering could not match that applied to full-length reads. Sequences were annotated with PyIR, a Python wrapper for IgBLAST v1.9, using IMGT germline references to assign V/J genes and CDR3. Reads were filtered out if the reads had weak V/J assignments (E-value above 1e-6), no CDR3, stop codons, out-of-frame junctions, or ambiguous translated residues. V3J clonotypes were defined by identical inferred V gene, J gene, and CDR3 amino acid sequence. The percentage overlap between two repertoires was calculated by dividing the number of shared unique clonotypes by the size of the smaller repertoire. Repertoire richness was assessed with RTK rarefaction, the Chao1 estimator, and Recon v2.1 estimates of unobserved clonotypes. Generation probabilities for all TCRbeta clonotypes obtained by the gDNA method from a handful of donors were computed using OLGA. TCRdb carries this immuneACCESS record with in-frame sequences only. Its versions omit some clonotypes, under half of them owing to an unresolved V gene in the studies checked, with the rest unexplained. V and J calls and clone size come straight from that table; D and trimming were deduced from the DNA. This sample has around 2.5 million clones in its table, and 93% of those were observed once. 0.36% of the sample comes from the top ten.

The donors were healthy, HIV-negative adults who had no recently reported acute infections or vaccinations. Every donor was a Caucasian adult living in Nashville, Tennessee, USA. CD4+ T cells were enriched by magnetic negative selection; naive cells were then positively selected on CD45RA, and the negative fraction formed the memory subset. After blood collection by leukapheresis, PBMCs were isolated using Ficoll-Histopaque density gradient centrifugation and then cryopreserved in the vapor phase of liquid nitrogen. Analytical flow cytometry was used to check the purity and quantity of each magnetically sorted T cell population. Genomic DNA was isolated from each sorted fraction and quantified by UV absorbance on a Nanodrop 2000c. Paper-wide results and their limitations: Even with the large sequencing depth, rarefaction of the sorted-subset datasets indicated that sequencing was incomplete. Pairwise subsampling indicated that sequencing depth was expected to affect the degree of clonotype sharing among donors. Larger estimated clonotype richness was generally found for naive subsets than for memory subsets. Across several donors, approximately 5% of naive CD4, over 3% of naive CD8, about 2.3% of memory CD4, and 0.4% of memory CD8 clonotypes were shared. Sampling was restricted to blood, and TCR repertoires in tissue are likely to differ from TCR repertoires in blood. Compared with non-shared clonotypes, clonotypes shared by all four sorted-subset donors had higher generation probabilities. The genetic and exposure-history diversity represented was limited by the small number of donors.

As to this clone: Its antigen is unknown. No base-level quality is on record; no much larger clone is a single base apart.

Counted from cysteine to phenylalanine, this CDR3 has 15 amino acids. Only the CDR3 region is kept as DNA, spanning 45 bases read in frame from base 1. After removal of 5 bases from V and 10 bases from J, the junction retains 15 bases not matched to a gene. The germline V gene specifies MNHNS as CDR1 and SASEGT as CDR2. The sequence links TRBV6-1 to TRBJ2-5; 8 bases in between match TRBD1. The sequenced sample was naive CD4+ T cells from PBMCs. The cell subset or site label, read with the paper, signifies: CD45RA+ positively selected. The clonotype comes from a man between 18 and 29 years old in good health. Some clones in this sample may be carry-over from other donors' samples. The CDR3 sequence is CASSTLKDRVGDQYF. In nucleotide form, the sequence is TGTGCCAGCAGTACTCTGAAGGACAGGGTTGGAGACCAGTACTTC.